This T cell receptor beta chain emerged from a study of cytomegalovirus exposure and HLA in healthy donors. A multiplex PCR was run with 60 Vbeta primers and 13 Jbeta primers. Generated by immunoSEQ multiplex PCR, the TCRdb table keeps only in-frame clones and is missing some. This sample has fewer than 80,000 clones; about 74% occur once, and the top ten carry 11%. Between the trimmed V and J ends, which lost 11 bases and 2 bases, there was a span of 15 bases. Germline CDR1 reads SNHLY; CDR2 reads FYNNEI. The length of the CDR3 is 13 residues. Sequenced: PBMCs. The J gene is TRBJ2-5, the V gene TRBV2, with D perhaps matching TRBD2 (6 bases). This TCR came from a woman aged 55-75 years in good health and CMV-seropositive. CDR3: CASGGDGQETQYF. The CDR3 DNA follows: TGTGCCTCCGGCGGGGACGGACAAGAGACCCAGTACTTC.